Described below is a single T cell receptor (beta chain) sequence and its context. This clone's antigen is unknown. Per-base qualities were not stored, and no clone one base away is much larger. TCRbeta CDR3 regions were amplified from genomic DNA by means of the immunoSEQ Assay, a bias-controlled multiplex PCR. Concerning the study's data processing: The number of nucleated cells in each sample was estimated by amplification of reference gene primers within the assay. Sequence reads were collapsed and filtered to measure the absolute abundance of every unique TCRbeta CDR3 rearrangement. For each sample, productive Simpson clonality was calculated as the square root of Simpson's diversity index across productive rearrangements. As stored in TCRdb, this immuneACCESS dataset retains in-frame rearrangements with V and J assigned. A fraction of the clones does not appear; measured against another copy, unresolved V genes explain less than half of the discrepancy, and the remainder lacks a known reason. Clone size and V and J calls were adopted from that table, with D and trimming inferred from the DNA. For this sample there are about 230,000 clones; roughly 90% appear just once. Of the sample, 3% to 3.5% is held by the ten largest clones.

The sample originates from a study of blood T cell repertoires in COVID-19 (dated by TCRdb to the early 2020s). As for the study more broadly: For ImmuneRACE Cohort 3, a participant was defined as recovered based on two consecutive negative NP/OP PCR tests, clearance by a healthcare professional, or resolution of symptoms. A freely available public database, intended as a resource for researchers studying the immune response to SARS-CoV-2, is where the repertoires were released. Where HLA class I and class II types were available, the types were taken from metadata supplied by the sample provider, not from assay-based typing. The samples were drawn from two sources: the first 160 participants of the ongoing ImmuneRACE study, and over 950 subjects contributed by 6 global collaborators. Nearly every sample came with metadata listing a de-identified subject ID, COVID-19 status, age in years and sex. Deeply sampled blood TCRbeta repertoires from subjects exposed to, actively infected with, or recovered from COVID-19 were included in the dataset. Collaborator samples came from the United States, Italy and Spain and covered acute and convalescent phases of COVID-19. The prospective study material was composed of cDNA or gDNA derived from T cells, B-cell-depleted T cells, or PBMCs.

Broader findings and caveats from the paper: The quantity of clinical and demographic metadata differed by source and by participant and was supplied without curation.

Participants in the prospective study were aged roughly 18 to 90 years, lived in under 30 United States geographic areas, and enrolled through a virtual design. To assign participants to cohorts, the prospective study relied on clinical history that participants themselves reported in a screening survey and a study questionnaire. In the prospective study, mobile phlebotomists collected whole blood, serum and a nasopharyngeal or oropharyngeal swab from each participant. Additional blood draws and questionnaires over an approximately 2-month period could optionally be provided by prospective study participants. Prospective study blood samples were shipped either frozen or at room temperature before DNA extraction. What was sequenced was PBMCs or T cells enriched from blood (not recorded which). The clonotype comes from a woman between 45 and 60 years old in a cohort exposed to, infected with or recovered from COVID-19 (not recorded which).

The nucleotides are TGTGCCAGCAGGGGACAGGGGGATGGCTACACCTTC. Translated, it gives CASRGQGDGYTF. In this chain, TRBV12-3 or TRBV12-4 is recombined with TRBJ1-2; TRBD1 lines up with 11 middle nucleotides. Clipping removes 6 bases from V and 6 bases from J, with 0 as the unmatched junction base count. Including cysteine and phenylalanine, the CDR3 has 12 amino acids. Left in the record is the CDR3 DNA by itself, 36 bases read in frame from the first base.